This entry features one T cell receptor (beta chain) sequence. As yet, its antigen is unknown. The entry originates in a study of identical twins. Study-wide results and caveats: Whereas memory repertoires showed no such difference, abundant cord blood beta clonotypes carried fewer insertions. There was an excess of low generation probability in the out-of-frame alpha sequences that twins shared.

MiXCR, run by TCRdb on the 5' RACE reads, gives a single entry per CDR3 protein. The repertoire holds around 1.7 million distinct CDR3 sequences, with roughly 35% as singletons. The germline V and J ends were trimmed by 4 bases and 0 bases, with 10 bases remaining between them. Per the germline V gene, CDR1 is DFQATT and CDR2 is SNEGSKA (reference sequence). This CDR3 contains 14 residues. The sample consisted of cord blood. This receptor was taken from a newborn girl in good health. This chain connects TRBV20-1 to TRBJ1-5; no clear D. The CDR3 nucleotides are TGCAGTGCTAAAAGGACCGGTAGCAATCAGCCCCAGCATTTT. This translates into CSAKRTGSNQPQHF.